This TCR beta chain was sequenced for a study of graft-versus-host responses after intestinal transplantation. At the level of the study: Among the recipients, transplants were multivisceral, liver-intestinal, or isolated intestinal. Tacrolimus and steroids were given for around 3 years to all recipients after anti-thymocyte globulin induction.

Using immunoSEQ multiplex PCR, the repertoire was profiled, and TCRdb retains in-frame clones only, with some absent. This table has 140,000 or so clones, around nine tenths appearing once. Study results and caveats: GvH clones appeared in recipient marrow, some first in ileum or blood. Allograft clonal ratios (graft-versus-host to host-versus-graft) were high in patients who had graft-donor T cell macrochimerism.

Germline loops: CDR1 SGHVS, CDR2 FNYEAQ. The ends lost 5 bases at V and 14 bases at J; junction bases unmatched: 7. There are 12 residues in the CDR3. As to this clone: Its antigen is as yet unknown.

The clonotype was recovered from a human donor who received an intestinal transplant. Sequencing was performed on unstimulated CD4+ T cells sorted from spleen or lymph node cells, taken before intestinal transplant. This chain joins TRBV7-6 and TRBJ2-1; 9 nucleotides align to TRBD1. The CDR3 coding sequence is TGTGCCAGCAGCCAGCCGGGACAGGGCAAGTTCTTC. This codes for CASSQPGQGKFF.